Each of the 30 T cell receptor beta chains below was sequenced from the same sample in a study of T cell clonotyping in hematopoietic cell transplantation. Repertoires were generated with immunoSEQ multiplex PCR, while TCRdb's copy carries only in-frame clones and drops some. The sample records thousands of clones, 75% to 80% being singletons. This specimen was PBMCs, taken 100 days after allogeneic stem cell transplant. The source is a female patient between 30 and 39 years old who had an allogeneic stem cell transplant, so the T cells may come from the graft donor. Some clones in this sample may be carry-over from other donors' samples.

Sample share makes this clone large. The chain couples TRBV6-5 to TRBJ2-3; possibly TRBD2 for D (6 bases). Germline lookup yields CDR1 MNHEY and CDR2 SVGAGI. The germline V and J ends were trimmed by 2 bases and 5 bases, with 17 bases remaining between them. This CDR3 is built from 16 residues. The chain's CDR3 is CASSYGMGPGGDTQYF. As DNA, the CDR3 is TGTGCCAGCAGTTACGGGATGGGGCCCGGGGGAGATACGCAGTATTTT.

The rearrangement links TRBV7-2 to TRBJ2-2; 12 bases are a match to TRBD2. CDR1 and CDR2 from the germline V gene are SGHTA and FQGNSA. This CDR3 is built from 15 residues. Germline trimming cut 5 bases from V and 7 bases from J; bases unmatched to any gene: 5. The CDR3 region is CASSRTSGAVGELFF. In nucleotides, the CDR3 is TGTGCCAGCAGCCGGACTAGCGGGGCGGTCGGGGAGCTGTTTTTT.

The chain joins TRBV25-1 to TRBJ1-5; D uncertain. The CDR3 length is 15 residues. Germline assignment: CDR1 MGHDK and CDR2 SYGVNS. V dropped 6 bases and J dropped 3 bases, with 15 bases sitting between them. CDR3 region: CASSDGPWFNQPQHF. The DNA for the CDR3 is TGTGCCAGCAGCGACGGACCCTGGTTCAATCAGCCCCAGCATTTT.

The chain combines TRBV7-2 with TRBJ1-5; 7 bases agree with TRBD1. Germline CDR1 is SGHTA and CDR2 is FQGNSA. The CDR3 extends over 15 amino acids. V was pared by 5 bases and J by 7 bases, with 11 bases of the junction left unmatched. CDR3 sequence reads: CASSLRGEGGQPQHF. The CDR3 bases are TGTGCCAGCAGCCTCAGGGGGGAGGGCGGACAGCCCCAGCATTTT. The full variable domain, completed using reference TRBV7-2 and TRBJ1-5, is GAGVSQSPSNKVTEKGKDVELRCDPISGHTALYWYRQSLGQGLEFLIYFQGNSAPDKSGLPSDRFSAERTGGSVSTLTIQRTQQEDSAVYLCASSLRGEGGQPQHFGDGTRLSIL.

A single count supports this clone. The rearrangement joins TRBV5-1 to TRBJ2-5; a possible D gene is TRBD2 (6 bases). V was trimmed by 1 base and J by 5 bases, leaving 18 bases between them. From germline, CDR1 is SGHRS and CDR2 YFSETQ. The CDR3 runs 16 residues. This CDR3 reads CASSLFGQGGGETQYF. The CDR3 coding sequence is TGCGCCAGCAGCTTGTTCGGCCAGGGAGGCGGCGAGACCCAGTACTTC.

As for this clone: A much larger clone is a single base away; this may be a read error. The same CDR3 arises from other DNA sequences in this sample as well. The chain is built from TRBV4-1 and TRBJ1-3; D gene ambiguous. CDR3 size: 14 residues. CDR1 is MGHRA, CDR2 YSYEKL, per germline. Trimming removed 1 base at V and 0 bases at J, with 4 bases between. CDR3 coding DNA: TGCGCCAGCAGCCAAGGGGACTCTGGAAACACCATATATTTT. Translated: CASSQGDSGNTIYF.

The chain carries TRBV19 and TRBJ1-1; no clear D gene. Germline CDR1 and CDR2: LNHDA and SQIVND (reference sequence). CDR3 length: 13 residues. V lost 4 bases to trimming and J lost 1 base, with 7 bases between them. CDR3 loop: CASSKAGNTEAFF. The DNA for the CDR3 is TGTGCCAGTAGTAAGGCGGGGAACACTGAAGCTTTCTTT.

The chain is built from TRBV7-6 and TRBJ2-2, with TRBD2 matching 13 bases. The CDR3 spans 19 residues. V shed 4 bases, J shed 0 bases, and the junction held 8 bases outside the gene matches. Germline values: CDR1 SGHVS, CDR2 FNYEAQ. The CDR3 DNA reads TGTGCCAGCAGCTCACTTAAGACTAGCGGGAGGACGAACACCGGGGAGCTGTTTTTT. This encodes CASSSLKTSGRTNTGELFF.

This clone was detected once. V gene TRBV11-2 combines with J gene TRBJ1-2; D call uncertain. There are 12 residues in the CDR3. Germline V gene data show CDR1 as SGHAT and CDR2 as FQNNGV. Trimming pared 0 bases from V and 3 bases from J, leaving 2 bases between. CDR3 sequence: CASSLDHYGYTF. CDR3 in DNA: TGTGCCAGCAGCTTAGATCACTATGGCTACACCTTC.

This chain uses TRBV6-4 with TRBJ2-1; D tentatively reads TRBD1 or TRBD2 (5 bases each). The CDR3 sequence is 12 residues long. Trimming cost V 8 bases and J 14 bases, with 19 bases left between them. The germline V gene has CDR1 MRHNA and CDR2 SNTAGT. DNA for the CDR3: TGTGCCAGCCGTTCCCAGTGGGGGAAGGAGTTCTTC. Encoded protein: CASRSQWGKEFF.

J is TRBJ1-1 and V is TRBV7-9, with D tentatively TRBD1 (5 bases). This CDR3 is 14 amino acids long. V was shortened by 8 bases and J by 1 base, with 14 bases between the two germline ends. Germline loops: CDR1 SEHNR, CDR2 FQNEAQ (reference sequence). CDR3: CASGSQATNTEAFF. CDR3 sequence (DNA): TGTGCCAGCGGCTCACAGGCAACGAACACTGAAGCTTTCTTT.

This rearrangement joins TRBV7-9 to TRBJ2-1; D not resolved. Trimming removed 4 bases at V and 7 bases at J, with 11 bases between. Germline V gene sequence: CDR1 SEHNR, CDR2 FQNEAQ (reference sequence). The CDR3 is 13 amino acids. The CDR3 DNA reads TGTGCCAGCAGCTCTATGTTCCGTAATGAGCAGTTCTTC. Residues: CASSSMFRNEQFF.

This sequence joins TRBV7-6 and TRBJ2-3; D possibly matches TRBD1 or TRBD2 (6 bases each). V lost 2 bases to trimming and J lost 6 bases, with 21 bases between them. This CDR3 spans 17 amino acids. In germline, CDR1 is SGHVS, CDR2 FNYEAQ. CDR3 sequence reads: CASSLSRRGGPGDTQYF. The CDR3 coding sequence is TGTGCCAGCAGCTTATCTAGGAGAGGGGGGCCTGGTGATACGCAGTATTTT.

The V call is TRBV4-1, the J call TRBJ1-4; D unclear. This CDR3 has 15 residues. CDR1 is MGHRA and CDR2 is YSYEKL in the germline V gene. Between the trimmed V and J ends, which lost 4 bases and 0 bases, there was a span of 9 bases. The CDR3 DNA sequence: TGCGCCAGCAGCCGCCAAGTTGCAACTAATGAAAAACTGTTTTTT. Translated: CASSRQVATNEKLFF.

The chain joins TRBV5-1 to TRBJ1-1; weak D call: TRBD1 (5 bases). V was trimmed by 0 bases and J by 4 bases, leaving 13 bases between them. Germline lookup yields CDR1 SGHRS and CDR2 YFSETQ. The CDR3 is 15 residues long. The DNA of the CDR3 is TGCGCCAGCAGCTTGGCCGGGGCAATTGGCACTGAAGCTTTCTTT. Its translation is CASSLAGAIGTEAFF.

The chain carries TRBV4-2 and TRBJ1-2; TRBD1 might be the D (6 bases). The V gene lost 7 bases and the J gene lost 4 bases, with 13 bases spanning the gap. The germline gives CDR1 LGHNA, CDR2 YNFKEQ. This CDR3 has 13 amino acids. CDR3 bases: TGTGCCAGCACCCAGGAGACAGGCTATGGCTACACCTTC. This gives the protein CASTQETGYGYTF.

The chain joins TRBV19 to TRBJ1-4; the D gene is possibly TRBD1 (5 bases). This CDR3 has 15 amino acids. Between the trimmed V and J ends, which lost 3 bases and 5 bases, there was a span of 13 bases. Germline V gene lookup returns CDR1 LNHDA and CDR2 SQIVND (reference sequence). The DNA of the CDR3 is TGTGCCAGTAGTATTCAGTTAGGGGTCAATGAAAAACTGTTTTTT. Translation: CASSIQLGVNEKLFF.

This chain uses TRBV29-1 with TRBJ1-2; D is possibly TRBD1 (6 bases). CDR1 is SQVTM, CDR2 ANQGSEA, per germline. Trimming took 3 bases from V and 4 from J, leaving 12 bases between them. The CDR3 is made up of 13 amino acids. CDR3 region: CSVDRSGAYGYTF. CDR3 nucleotides: TGCAGCGTTGATCGGTCAGGGGCCTATGGCTACACCTTC.

The genes are TRBV6-6 and TRBJ2-3; D tentatively reads TRBD1 or TRBD2 (5 bases each). Germline CDR1 reads MNHNY; CDR2 reads SVGAGI (reference sequence). The CDR3 loop spans 10 amino acids. V lost 10 bases, J lost 6 bases, and 8 bases lay in between. CDR3 protein: CATWDDTQYF. In nucleotides, the CDR3 is TGTGCCACGTGGGACGATACGCAGTATTTT.

The rearrangement uses TRBV9 and TRBJ2-5; 12 nucleotides align to TRBD2. Per germline, CDR1 SGDLS and CDR2 YYNGEE. V was clipped by 0 bases and J by 5 bases; unmatched bases: 8. The CDR3 totals 17 residues. CDR3 residues: CASSVGTSGTLWETQYF. CDR3 nucleotides: TGTGCCAGCAGCGTAGGGACTAGCGGGACCCTTTGGGAGACCCAGTACTTC.

The V gene is TRBV4-3, the J gene TRBJ2-3; D remains ambiguous. Germline V CDR1 and CDR2: LGHNA, YSLEER. The CDR3 sequence is 15 residues long. Trimming removed 0 bases at V and 3 bases at J, with 10 bases between. CDR3 bases: TGCGCCAGCAGCCAAGATCAGGCAGAGACAGATACGCAGTATTTT. It yields the protein CASSQDQAETDTQYF.

The chain is built from TRBV4-2 and TRBJ2-3, with TRBD2 identical over 8 bases. J gave up 4 bases and V 4 bases, and 16 bases lay outside the gene matches. This CDR3 spans 18 amino acids. Germline CDR1 reads LGHNA; CDR2 reads YNFKEQ. This CDR3 is CASSPASGGLQTADTQYF. CDR3 nucleotide sequence: TGTGCCAGCAGCCCCGCGAGCGGGGGCTTACAAACGGCAGATACGCAGTATTTT.

The chain uses TRBV18 and TRBJ1-1; unclear D gene. The CDR3 totals 15 residues. The V gene's germline CDR1 is KGHSH and CDR2 LQKENI. Between the trimmed V and J ends, which lost 4 bases and 4 bases, there was a span of 16 bases. The CDR3: CASSLGNHPLTEAFF. In nucleotides, the CDR3 is TGTGCCAGCTCACTTGGAAACCACCCCCTCACTGAAGCTTTCTTT. Variable domain in full (rest from reference TRBV18 and TRBJ1-1): NAGVMQNPRHLVRRRGQEARLRCSPMKGHSHVYWYRQLPEEGLKFMVYLQKENIIDESGMPKERFSAEFPKEGPSILRIQQVVRGDSAAYFCASSLGNHPLTEAFFGQGTRLTVV.

There are a few counts of this clone. The chain recombines TRBV29-1 with TRBJ2-3; no clear D. Germline CDR1 is SQVTM and CDR2 is ANQGSEA. The CDR3 contains 12 residues. V lost 6 bases and J 5 bases, leaving 12 bases between the germline ends. The CDR3 DNA reads as TGCAGCGTCGGTGGATTCGGAGATACGCAGTATTTT. Its translation: CSVGGFGDTQYF.

This chain uses TRBV6-5 with TRBJ2-1; 10 bases align to TRBD2. Germline V gives CDR1 MNHEY, CDR2 SVGAGI. This CDR3 region has 13 residues. V lost 8 bases to trimming and J lost 6 bases; unmatched junction nucleotides: 4. The CDR3 DNA reads TGTGCCAGCGCGATAGCGGGGGGCAATGAGCAGTTCTTC. It codes for CASAIAGGNEQFF.

This sequence joins TRBV5-4 and TRBJ2-2, with D possibly matching TRBD2 (5 bases). Per the germline V gene, CDR1 is SGHNT and CDR2 is YYREEE (reference sequence). CDR3 length equals 13 residues. The germline V and J ends were trimmed by 4 bases and 4 bases, with 8 bases remaining between them. CDR3 sequence: CASSITSTGELFF. The DNA for the CDR3 is TGTGCCAGCAGCATCACTAGCACCGGGGAGCTGTTTTTT.

The rearrangement links TRBV5-3 to TRBJ2-2; D is unresolved. TRBV5-3 is placed among ORFs of uncertain function. V was trimmed by 7 bases and J by 6 bases, leaving 25 bases between them. This CDR3 is 17 amino acids long. Here the CDR3 reads CARAPCDAPISPGELFF. DNA of the CDR3: TGTGCCAGAGCGCCCTGCGACGCCCCTATTTCCCCCGGGGAGCTGTTTTTT.

V and J are TRBV6-6 and TRBJ1-1; 10 bases fit TRBD1. In germline, CDR1 is MNHNY, CDR2 SVGAGI (reference sequence). CDR3 length equals 15 residues. Unmatched junction bases numbered 5, after V lost 4 bases and J lost 3 bases. The CDR3 DNA reads as TGTGCCAGCAGTTTTAAAGGGACAGGGGACACTGAAGCTTTCTTT. It is translated as CASSFKGTGDTEAFF.

CDR3 in amino acids: CASSLNPRGNEQFF. As DNA, the CDR3 is TGCGCCAGCAGCCTAAACCCCAGGGGCAATGAGCAGTTCTTC. The chain employs TRBV5-1 and TRBJ2-1; weak D call: TRBD1 (6 bases). Trimming stripped 4 bases from V and 6 bases from J, with 14 bases between. The CDR3 runs to 14 residues. CDR1 and CDR2 from the germline V gene are SGHRS and YFSETQ.

This clone was observed a few times. The rearrangement uses TRBV28 and TRBJ1-2; D is undetermined. CDR1 and CDR2 from the germline V gene are MDHEN and SYDVKM. The V end was cut by 5 bases, the J end by 6 bases, with 22 bases between. CDR3 size: 16 residues. CDR3 coding DNA: TGTGCCAGCAGTATTGACGGACCGTCTATCGACGATGGCTACACCTTC. This translates into CASSIDGPSIDDGYTF.